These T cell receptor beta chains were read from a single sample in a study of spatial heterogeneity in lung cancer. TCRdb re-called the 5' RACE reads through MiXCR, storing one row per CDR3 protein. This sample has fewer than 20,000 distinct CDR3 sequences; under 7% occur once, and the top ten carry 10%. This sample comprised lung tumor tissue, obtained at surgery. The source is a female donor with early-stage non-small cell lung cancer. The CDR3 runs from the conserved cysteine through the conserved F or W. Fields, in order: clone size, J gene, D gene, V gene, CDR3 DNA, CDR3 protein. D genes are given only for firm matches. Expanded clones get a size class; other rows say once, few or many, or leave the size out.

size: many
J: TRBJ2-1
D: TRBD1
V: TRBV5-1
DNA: TGCGCCAGCAGCCGGACAGGGGAGGAGTACAATGAGCAGTTCTTC
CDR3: CASSRTGEEYNEQFF

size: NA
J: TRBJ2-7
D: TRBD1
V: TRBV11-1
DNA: TGTGCCAGCAGCTCGAGGGGACAGAACGAGCAGTACTTC
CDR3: CASSSRGQNEQYF

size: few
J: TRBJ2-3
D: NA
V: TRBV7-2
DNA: TGTGCCAGCAGCTTAGCGGGACCCCCCGATACGCAGTATTTT
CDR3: CASSLAGPPDTQYF

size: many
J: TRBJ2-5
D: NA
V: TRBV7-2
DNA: TGTGCCAGCAGGGCGGGACCACCGGGGGAGACCCAGTACTTC
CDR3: CASRAGPPGETQYF

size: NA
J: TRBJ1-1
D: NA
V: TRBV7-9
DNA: TGTGCCAGCAGCACCCGCGAAGCCAACACTGAAGCTTTCTTT
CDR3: CASSTREANTEAFF

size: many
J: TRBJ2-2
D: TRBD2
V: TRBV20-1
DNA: TGCAGTGCGCCCGGGACTAGCGGGAGAACCGGGGAGCTGTTTTTT
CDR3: CSAPGTSGRTGELFF

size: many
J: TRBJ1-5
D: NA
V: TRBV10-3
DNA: TGTGCCATTTGGGACAACAATCAGCCCCAGCATTTT
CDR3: CAIWDNNQPQHF

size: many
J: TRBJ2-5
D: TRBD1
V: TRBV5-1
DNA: TGCGCCAGCGGCCCGAGGGGGCAGTACCAAGAGACCCAGTACTTC
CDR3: CASGPRGQYQETQYF

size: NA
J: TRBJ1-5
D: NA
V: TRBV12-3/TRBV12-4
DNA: TGTGCCAGCAGTTTTGTCGGGCCAGGCGGAAATCAGCCCCGGCATTTT
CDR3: CASSFVGPGGNQPRHF

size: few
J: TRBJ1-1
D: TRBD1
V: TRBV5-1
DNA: TGCGCCAGCAGCTTGGACAGGGGTGGGACTGAAGCTTTCTTT
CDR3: CASSLDRGGTEAFF

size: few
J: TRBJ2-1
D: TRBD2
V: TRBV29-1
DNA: TGCAGCGTTGAAGGGACTAGCGGGAGCGGGGATGAGCAGTTCTTC
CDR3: CSVEGTSGSGDEQFF

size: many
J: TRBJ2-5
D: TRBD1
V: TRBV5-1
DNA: TGCGCCAGCAGCTTGGCGACCTTGGACAGGGGGCCGATCTACCAAGAGACCCAGTACTTC
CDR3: CASSLATLDRGPIYQETQYF

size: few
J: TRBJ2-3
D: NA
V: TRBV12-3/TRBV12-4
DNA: TGTGCCAGCAGGTATCGGGACCAAACTAGCACAGATACGCAGTATTTT
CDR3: CASRYRDQTSTDTQYF

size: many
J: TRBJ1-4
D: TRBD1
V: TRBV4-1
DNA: TGCGCCAGCAGCCAAAGGGACAGGCTGTGGGCAACTAATGAAAAACTGTTTTTT
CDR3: CASSQRDRLWATNEKLFF

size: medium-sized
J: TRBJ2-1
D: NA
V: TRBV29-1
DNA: TGCAGCGGATCTGAGGTCGGGGGTAGTGAGCAGTTCTTC
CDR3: CSGSEVGGSEQFF

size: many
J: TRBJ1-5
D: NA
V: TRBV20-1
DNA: TGCAGTGCTAGTAGGGAACCCAATCAGCCCCAGCATTTT
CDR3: CSASREPNQPQHF

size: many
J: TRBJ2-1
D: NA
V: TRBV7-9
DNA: TGTGCCAGCAGCGCCCCGGGACCGAGCTCCTACAATGAGCAGTTCTTC
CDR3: CASSAPGPSSYNEQFF

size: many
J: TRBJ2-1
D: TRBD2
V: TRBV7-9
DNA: TGTGCCAGCAGCTTAGATCTGCGGCGGGAGATCTCGAATGAGCAGTTCTTC
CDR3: CASSLDLRREISNEQFF

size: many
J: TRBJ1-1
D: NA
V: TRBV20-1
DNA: TGCAGTGCTAGATCCGGGACCGCGAACACTGAAGCTTTCTTT
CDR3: CSARSGTANTEAFF

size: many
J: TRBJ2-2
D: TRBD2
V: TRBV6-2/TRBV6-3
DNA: TGTGCCAGCAGTTATAGCGGGTACTACACCGGGGAGCTGTTTTTT
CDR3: CASSYSGYYTGELFF

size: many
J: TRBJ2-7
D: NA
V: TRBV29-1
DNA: TGCAGCGTTCAAGTGGAGGGGTCTAGCTCCTACGAGCAGTACTTC
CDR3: CSVQVEGSSSYEQYF

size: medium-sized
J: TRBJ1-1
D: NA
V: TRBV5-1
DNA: TGCGCCAGCAGCGACGACGGAGGCCGAGCTTTCTTT
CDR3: CASSDDGGRAFF

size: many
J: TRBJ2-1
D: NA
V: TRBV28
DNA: TGTGCCAGCAGCGCCGGGACAACCTACAATGAGCAGTTCTTC
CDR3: CASSAGTTYNEQFF

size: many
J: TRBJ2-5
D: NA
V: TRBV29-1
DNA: TGCAGCGTTGTAGGGGGTAACGGAGAGACCCAGTACTTC
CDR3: CSVVGGNGETQYF